Below, 17 T cell receptor beta chains from the same sample are listed, as sequenced in a study of spatial heterogeneity in lung cancer. A single record per CDR3 protein comes from TCRdb applying MiXCR to the 5' RACE reads. The table records some 9,500 distinct CDR3 sequences, 13% to 15% of them present only once. Study findings and constraints: Tumoral mutation counts were tracked by counts of expanded intratumoral alpha and beta TCRs.

These TCRs are of unknown antigen specificity. Noted time point: sample taken at primary tumor resection. The sequencing here drew on lung tumor tissue, taken at surgery. These receptors were obtained from a male donor with early-stage non-small cell lung cancer.

By its share, this clonotype is medium-sized (0.01 to 0.1%). The chain uses TRBV20-1 and TRBJ2-7, with TRBD2 identical over 8 bases. The germline V gene has CDR1 DFQATT and CDR2 SNEGSKA (reference sequence). Germline trimming cut 6 bases from V and 5 bases from J; bases unmatched to any gene: 6. This CDR3 region has 12 residues. CDR3 nucleotides: TGCAGTGCCGGAGCGGGGGTAGACGAGCAGTACTTC. Translating gives CSAGAGVDEQYF.

There are many counts of this clonotype. The chain uses TRBV11-1 and TRBJ2-3, with D uncertain. The CDR3 totals 13 residues. Germline CDR1 is SGHAT and CDR2 is FQDESV (reference sequence). V was trimmed by 6 bases and J by 5 bases, leaving 12 bases between them. The CDR3 coding sequence is TGTGCCAGCAGTTGGGAACCCAAAGATACGCAGTATTTT. Protein product: CASSWEPKDTQYF.

This clonotype was counted a few times. The genes are TRBV5-1 and TRBJ1-2; 7 bases match TRBD1. Trimming cost V 0 bases and J 10 bases; bases outside gene matches: 15. The CDR3 runs 16 residues. Germline CDR1 and CDR2: SGHRS and YFSETQ. The DNA for the CDR3 is TGCGCCAGCAGCTTGGACCTCTCGACAGGGAGGAATGACTACACCTTC. Translation: CASSLDLSTGRNDYTF.

The chain has TRBV18 and TRBJ1-1; 12 bases agree with TRBD1. The germline gives CDR1 KGHSH, CDR2 LQKENI. CDR3 size: 13 residues. The V and J ends lost 3 bases and 11 bases, in that order; junction bases with no gene match: 4. The CDR3 spells CASSPGQGARAFF. DNA of the CDR3: TGTGCCAGCTCACCGGGACAGGGGGCGCGGGCTTTCTTT.

The chain uses TRBV18 and TRBJ2-2, with D possibly being TRBD1 (6 bases). The CDR3 covers 15 residues. V gave up 3 bases and J gave up 7 bases, with 15 bases separating them. CDR1 and CDR2 (germline): KGHSH, LQKENI. The CDR3 sequence is CASSPEQGSHGELFF. The CDR3 DNA follows: TGTGCCAGCTCACCTGAACAGGGTTCCCACGGGGAGCTGTTTTTT.

This clonotype was observed many times. The V and J genes are TRBV28 and TRBJ1-1, with D perhaps TRBD1 (5 bases). Trimming took 8 bases from V and 3 from J, leaving 16 bases between them. The CDR3 contains 14 residues. The germline CDR1 and CDR2 sequences are MDHEN and SYDVKM. The DNA for the CDR3 is TGTGCCAGCTACGAAAGGGGCAGTCACACTGAAGCTTTCTTT. The encoded protein is CASYERGSHTEAFF. Full variable domain (rest looked up from reference TRBV28 and TRBJ1-1): DVKVTQSSRYLVKRTGEKVFLECVQDMDHENMFWYRQDPGLGLRLIYFSYDVKMKEKGDIPEGYSVSREKKERFSLILESASTNQTSMYLCASYERGSHTEAFFGQGTRLTVV.

This chain joins TRBV24-1 and TRBJ2-2, with 7 bases matching TRBD1. Per the germline V gene, CDR1 is KGHDR and CDR2 is SFDVKD. CDR3 size: 17 residues. The ends lost 3 bases at V and 7 bases at J; junction bases unmatched: 13. In DNA form, the CDR3 reads TGTGCCACCAGTGATCCTCCCGGGCAGGGGGTTAACGGGGAGCTGTTTTTT. Its translation: CATSDPPGQGVNGELFF.

By its share, this clonotype is medium-sized. The V and J genes are TRBV7-6 and TRBJ2-5; 8 bases align to TRBD1. The germline V gene encodes CDR1 SGHVS and CDR2 FNYEAQ. There are 18 residues in the CDR3. Germline trimming cut 5 bases from V and 0 bases from J; bases unmatched to any gene: 14. The CDR3 DNA sequence: TGTGCCAGCAGCCCCCTACCAGGGGGCGAGAGTTACCAAGAGACCCAGTACTTC. The encoded protein is CASSPLPGGESYQETQYF.

There are many counts of this clonotype. The rearrangement uses TRBV29-1 and TRBJ1-1; 7 positions agree with TRBD1. V trimming: 2 bases; J trimming: 1 base; junction bases outside the gene matches: 7. The CDR3 has 15 amino acids. Germline V gene sequence: CDR1 SQVTM, CDR2 ANQGSEA. CDR3 DNA: TGCAGCGTTGAACCACCGGGACAGTGGAACACTGAAGCTTTCTTT. Amino acid sequence: CSVEPPGQWNTEAFF. Filled out from reference TRBV29-1 and TRBJ1-1, the complete variable domain reads SAVISQKPSRDICQRGTSLTIQCQVDSQVTMMFWYRQQPGQSLTLIATANQGSEATYESGFVIDKFPISRPNLTFSTLTVSNMSPEDSSIYLCSVEPPGQWNTEAFFGQGTRLTVV.

By share, this clonotype ranks as medium-sized. The rearrangement links TRBV20-1 to TRBJ2-7, with D unresolved. Germline assignment: CDR1 DFQATT and CDR2 SNEGSKA (reference sequence). With 4 bases removed from V and 4 bases from J, the gap between germline ends came to 14 bases. CDR3 size: 13 residues. CDR3 sequence: CSANEDGIYEQYF. The CDR3 DNA is TGCAGTGCTAACGAGGACGGAATATACGAGCAGTACTTC.

This clonotype was seen repeatedly, ten times or more. This chain links TRBV7-3 with TRBJ2-2; TRBD2 agrees at 10 bases. J lost 7 bases, V lost 5 bases, and 10 bases had no gene match. This CDR3 is built from 16 residues. Germline-derived CDR1 and CDR2 are SGHTA and FQGTGA. This chain's CDR3 is CASSPASGSLGGELFF. In nucleotides, the CDR3 is TGTGCCAGCAGCCCCGCTAGCGGGAGTCTTGGCGGGGAGCTGTTTTTT.

This chain joins TRBV12-3 or TRBV12-4 and TRBJ1-4; D is unclear. The CDR3 runs 14 residues. Deletions cut 4 bases from V and 0 bases from J, with 6 bases between. DNA of the CDR3: TGTGCCAGCAGTTCAGCGGCAACTAATGAAAAACTGTTTTTT. The encoded protein is CASSSAATNEKLFF.

In its sample, this clonotype is medium-sized (0.01 to 0.1%). The chain joins TRBV14 to TRBJ1-1, with D possibly TRBD1 on 5 matching bases. Germline assignment: CDR1 SGHDN and CDR2 FVKESK. The V end lost 3 bases, the J end lost 4 bases, and 36 bases lay between the germline ends. This CDR3 has 22 residues. CDR3 region: CASSHSGDQYSPGYLLPTEAFF. Here the CDR3 DNA reads TGTGCCAGCAGCCACAGCGGGGACCAATATTCACCAGGGTACCTATTACCCACTGAAGCTTTCTTT.

This clonotype was counted at least ten times. The V gene is TRBV4-1, the J gene TRBJ2-5; TRBD1 matches at 7 bases. This CDR3 region has 13 residues. The V gene end was trimmed by 4 bases and the J gene end by 1 base; junction bases not matched to a gene: 0. CDR1 MGHRA and CDR2 YSYEKL come from the germline V gene. As DNA, the CDR3 is TGCGCCAGCAGCCGGACAGGCCAAGAGACCCAGTACTTC. Translated, it gives CASSRTGQETQYF.

This clonotype came up many times. The J gene is TRBJ2-7, the V gene TRBV3-1; D may be TRBD2 (6 bases). Germline-derived CDR1 and CDR2 are LGHDT and YNNKEL (reference sequence). The ends were cut back, 4 bases at V and 4 bases at J, with 17 bases in the middle. The CDR3 has 15 amino acids. The CDR3 DNA sequence: TGTGCCAGCAGCCTAGCCCCGGCGGGATCTTACGAGCAGTACTTC. This codes for CASSLAPAGSYEQYF.

The gene calls are TRBV29-1 and TRBJ2-3; D not certain. Germline assignment: CDR1 SQVTM and CDR2 ANQGSEA. This CDR3 is built from 10 residues. V gave up 6 bases and J gave up 2 bases, with 3 bases separating them. The CDR3 protein is CSVDTDTQYF. The CDR3 DNA sequence: TGCAGCGTAGACACAGATACGCAGTATTTT.

CDR3 coding DNA: TGCAGCGTTCTGACAGGGGTTACTGAAGCTTTCTTT. Amino acids: CSVLTGVTEAFF. This sequence joins TRBV29-1 and TRBJ1-1; TRBD1 matches 8 bases. This CDR3 region has 12 residues. Per germline, CDR1 SQVTM and CDR2 ANQGSEA. V shed 5 bases, J shed 5 bases, and the junction held 4 bases outside the gene matches.